A single sample is the source of the 26 T cell receptor beta chains below, sequenced in a study of human T cells and chemical hapten exposure. In TCRdb, the RACE reads were re-called with MiXCR into one record per CDR3 protein. The sample has 80,000 to 100,000 distinct CDR3 sequences; less than 35% are singletons. Indicated time point: patch test 3, about 24 weeks after DPC sensitization. Indicated treatment: therapeutic diphenylcyclopropenone sensitization with weekly scalp DPC. The sequencing used whole blood, collected in connection with sensitization to the hapten diphenylcyclopropenone (DPC). The receptors originated from a man in his forties with alopecia areata. Some clones in this sample may be carry-over from other donors' samples.

This clonotype was detected only a few times. The chain carries TRBV10-3 and TRBJ2-1; 7 bases map to TRBD2. Unmatched junction bases numbered 11, after V lost 4 bases and J lost 5 bases. The CDR3 has 16 residues. Germline V lookup: CDR1 ENHRY, CDR2 SYGVKD. The CDR3 loop is CAISGISSGLDNEQFF. The CDR3 nucleotides are TGTGCCATCAGTGGTATTTCTAGCGGCTTAGACAATGAGCAGTTCTTC.

This clonotype was seen a few times. The chain couples TRBV29-1 to TRBJ1-1; 8 bases line up with TRBD1. Looked up from germline, CDR1 is SQVTM and CDR2 is ANQGSEA. The J segment lost 1 base and the V segment lost 3 bases, leaving 4 bases of the junction unmatched. The CDR3 is made up of 14 amino acids. For the CDR3, the DNA is TGCAGCGTTGATGACAGGGGCCAGAACACTGAAGCTTTCTTT. It translates to CSVDDRGQNTEAFF.

The rearrangement joins TRBV9 to TRBJ2-7; 9 bases align to TRBD1. Germline trimming cut 7 bases from V and 4 bases from J; bases unmatched to any gene: 9. This CDR3 has 14 residues. From germline, CDR1 is SGDLS and CDR2 YYNGEE. Written as DNA, the CDR3 is TGTGCCAGCGGGGGGGACAGGGATTGGTACGAGCAGTACTTC. Translated, it gives CASGGDRDWYEQYF.

V gene TRBV5-1 combines with J gene TRBJ1-1; no reliable D call. Germline V gives CDR1 SGHRS, CDR2 YFSETQ. With 0 bases removed from V and 4 bases from J, the gap between germline ends came to 10 bases. CDR3 length: 14 amino acids. The CDR3 loop is CASSLDVAGTEAFF. The CDR3 bases are TGCGCCAGCAGCTTGGATGTGGCGGGCACTGAAGCTTTCTTT.

In this sample, this clonotype turned up a few times. The chain combines TRBV30 with TRBJ2-7; no reliable D call. V was pared by 0 bases and J by 7 bases, with 10 bases between. From germline, CDR1 is GTSNPN and CDR2 SVGIG (reference sequence). The CDR3 loop spans 12 amino acids. The CDR3 loop reads CAWSVHLREQYF. DNA of the CDR3: TGTGCCTGGAGTGTCCACCTTAGGGAGCAGTACTTC.

The chain couples TRBV20-1 to TRBJ2-3, with 8 bases lining up with TRBD2. The CDR3 runs 15 residues. Trimming removed 2 bases from V and 4 bases from J; junction bases left unmatched: 8. Germline loops: CDR1 DFQATT, CDR2 SNEGSKA (reference sequence). CDR3 loop: CSARRGLAGSDTQYF. CDR3 DNA sequence: TGCAGTGCTAGACGGGGGCTAGCGGGTTCAGATACGCAGTATTTT.

The sample holds a few counts of this clonotype. V and J are TRBV9 and TRBJ2-7, with 9 bases that match TRBD2. The V and J ends lost 3 bases and 1 base, in that order; junction bases with no gene match: 5. The CDR3 sequence is 15 residues long. Germline V gene data show CDR1 as SGDLS and CDR2 as YYNGEE. CDR3 loop: CASSGGTSSSYEQYF. The CDR3 DNA is TGTGCCAGCAGCGGTGGGACTAGCTCGTCCTACGAGCAGTACTTC.

The chain has TRBV5-6 and TRBJ2-2; D is unclear. The germline gives CDR1 SGHDT, CDR2 YYEEEE. The length of the CDR3 is 14 residues. With 0 bases removed from V and 1 base from J, the gap between germline ends came to 4 bases. In DNA, the CDR3 is TGTGCCAGCAGCTTGGTACAGAACACCGGGGAGCTGTTTTTT. Its translation: CASSLVQNTGELFF.

This clonotype was counted only a few times. The chain has TRBV11-2 and TRBJ2-3; D may be TRBD1 (5 bases). Per germline, CDR1 SGHAT and CDR2 FQNNGV. The CDR3 runs 14 residues. The V end was cut by 3 bases, the J end by 2 bases, with 9 bases between. CDR3 loop: CASSFHRITDTQYF. The CDR3 coding sequence is TGTGCCAGCAGCTTCCACAGGATCACAGATACGCAGTATTTT. The full variable domain, in which reference TRBV11-2 and TRBJ2-3 provide the parts outside the CDR3, is EAGVAQSPRYKIIEKRQSVAFWCNPISGHATLYWYQQILGQGPKLLIQFQNNGVVDDSQLPKDRFSAERLKGVDSTLKIQPAKLEDSAVYLCASSFHRITDTQYFGPGTRLTVL.

The chain joins TRBV4-3 to TRBJ2-2, with D perhaps TRBD1 (5 bases). Germline CDR1 reads LGHNA; CDR2 reads YSLEER. The CDR3 spans 12 residues. V lost 5 bases, J lost 7 bases, and 8 bases lay in between. The CDR3 DNA is TGCGCCAGCAGCGGCAGGGTCGGGGAGCTGTTTTTT. Protein product: CASSGRVGELFF.

This clonotype was counted a few times. CDR3 nucleotide sequence: TGTGCCAGCAGTTACCTAGCGGACTTCACAGATACGCAGTATTTT. Protein: CASSYLADFTDTQYF. The V gene is TRBV6-2 or TRBV6-3, the J gene TRBJ2-3; 7 nucleotides match TRBD2. CDR1 is MNHEY and CDR2 is SVGEGT in the germline V gene. This CDR3 has 15 amino acids. J was trimmed by 2 bases and V by 2 bases; bases with no gene match: 4.

This clonotype came up a few times. The V call is TRBV4-2, the J call TRBJ2-3; 7 bases align to TRBD2. The CDR3 extends over 15 amino acids. J lost 7 bases, V lost 0 bases, and 7 bases had no gene match. The V gene's germline CDR1 is LGHNA and CDR2 YNFKEQ. DNA of the CDR3: TGTGCCAGCAGCCAAGATCGCGGGGAGGGCAATACGCAGTATTTT. Its protein product is CASSQDRGEGNTQYF.

The chain has TRBV27 and TRBJ2-7; D may be TRBD2 (5 bases). V shed 6 bases and J shed 2 bases, with 8 bases lying between them. Germline V gene sequence: CDR1 MNHEY, CDR2 SMNVEV (reference sequence). The CDR3 consists of 12 residues. The CDR3, as DNA: TGTGCCAGCAGGGGAGTTACCTACGAGCAGTACTTC. Translation: CASRGVTYEQYF.

V is TRBV11-2 and J is TRBJ1-1, with TRBD1 identical over 8 bases. V lost 3 bases to trimming and J lost 1 base; unmatched junction nucleotides: 4. The CDR3 is 15 residues long. The germline gives CDR1 SGHAT, CDR2 FQNNGV. CDR3 amino acids: CASSFVGTGNTEAFF. Here the CDR3 DNA reads TGTGCCAGCAGCTTCGTGGGGACAGGGAACACTGAAGCTTTCTTT.

Only a few counts were recorded for this clonotype. The chain links TRBV10-3 to TRBJ2-5; weak D call: TRBD1 (5 bases). CDR3 length: 13 residues. Trimming cost V 6 bases and J 2 bases, with 10 bases left between them. Germline CDR1 is ENHRY and CDR2 is SYGVKD. DNA of the CDR3: TGTGCCATCAGCCTGACAGTACAAGAGACCCAGTACTTC. Translating it yields CAISLTVQETQYF.

This clonotype turned up a few times. The chain carries TRBV3-1 and TRBJ2-7; TRBD1 might be the D (6 bases). CDR1 is LGHDT, CDR2 YNNKEL, per germline (reference sequence). The length of the CDR3 is 13 residues. V dropped 0 bases and J dropped 4 bases, with 7 bases sitting between them. The CDR3 nucleotides are TGTGCCAGCAGCCAAGAGGGGGCTTACGAGCAGTACTTC. Its protein product is CASSQEGAYEQYF.

The table lists this clonotype with a few counts. This rearrangement joins TRBV5-1 to TRBJ2-7; TRBD1 is a possible D gene (5 bases). This CDR3 has 13 residues. Germline V gives CDR1 SGHRS, CDR2 YFSETQ. Trimming shortened V by 5 bases and J by 5 bases, and 14 bases separated the two germline ends. CDR3 amino acids: CASRFGKDNEQYF. For the CDR3, the DNA is TGCGCCAGCAGATTTGGGAAGGACAACGAGCAGTACTTC.

V is TRBV20-1 and J is TRBJ1-6; 8 bases are shared with TRBD1. CDR1 and CDR2 (germline): DFQATT, SNEGSKA (reference sequence). Germline trimming cut 4 bases from V and 8 bases from J; bases unmatched to any gene: 13. This CDR3 region has 16 residues. The CDR3 protein is CSATHSPGTGDSPLHF. As DNA, the CDR3 is TGCAGTGCTACCCATTCTCCCGGGACAGGAGATTCACCCCTCCACTTT.

This clonotype has only a few counts. The chain joins TRBV20-1 to TRBJ1-6, with unresolved D. The V gene's germline CDR1 is DFQATT and CDR2 SNEGSKA (reference sequence). The V and J ends lost 1 base and 0 bases respectively, with 10 bases between them. CDR3 length: 16 amino acids. This CDR3 reads CSARGQRSSYNSPLHF. The CDR3, as DNA: TGCAGTGCTAGAGGTCAGAGGAGCTCCTATAATTCACCCCTCCACTTT.

This clonotype was observed a handful of times. V and J are TRBV25-1 and TRBJ2-7, with TRBD1 identical over 8 bases. With 1 base clipped from V and 4 bases from J, the junction kept 6 bases outside the gene matches. Germline V gene data show CDR1 as MGHDK and CDR2 as SYGVNS. The CDR3 length is 15 residues. The chain's CDR3 is CASSESRTGRYEQYF. The CDR3 DNA is TGTGCCAGCAGTGAATCACGGACAGGGAGATACGAGCAGTACTTC.

The CDR3 DNA is TGTGCCAGCAGCTTAGATGCAGGGCCCTACGAGCAGTACTTC. Translation: CASSLDAGPYEQYF. The V gene is TRBV7-8, the J gene TRBJ2-7, with D tentatively TRBD1 (5 bases). Trimming removed 1 base at V and 2 bases at J, with 9 bases between. The CDR3 contains 14 residues. Germline V CDR1 and CDR2: SGHVS, FQNEAQ.

This clonotype has a single count. The chain employs TRBV27 and TRBJ2-1, with TRBD2 identical over 11 bases. The CDR3 consists of 16 residues. The V gene end was trimmed by 5 bases and the J gene end by 7 bases; junction bases not matched to a gene: 10. Germline V gives CDR1 MNHEY, CDR2 SMNVEV (reference sequence). Written as DNA, the CDR3 is TGTGCCAGCAGTCCAGACACTAGCGGGAGAGGTAATGAGCAGTTCTTC. This encodes CASSPDTSGRGNEQFF.

The V gene is TRBV27, the J gene TRBJ2-3; 12 bases agree with TRBD2. V lost 3 bases to trimming and J lost 3 bases; unmatched junction nucleotides: 7. The CDR3 is 17 residues long. Per the germline V gene, CDR1 is MNHEY and CDR2 is SMNVEV (reference sequence). CDR3 in DNA: TGTGCCAGCAGTTTTCTAGCGGGAGGGATTAGAACAGATACGCAGTATTTT. Translated, it gives CASSFLAGGIRTDTQYF.

This clonotype is a singleton in its sample. The V gene is TRBV29-1, the J gene TRBJ2-2, with TRBD1 matching 8 bases. V was clipped by 4 bases and J by 4 bases; unmatched bases: 8. This CDR3 is built from 15 residues. Germline values: CDR1 SQVTM, CDR2 ANQGSEA. CDR3 bases: TGCAGCGTTGCCCGACAGGGGATTAGCACCGGGGAGCTGTTTTTT. Residues: CSVARQGISTGELFF.

In this sample, this clonotype turned up many times. V gene TRBV20-1 combines with J gene TRBJ1-5; a weak D match, TRBD1 (6 bases). The germline gives CDR1 DFQATT, CDR2 SNEGSKA (reference sequence). Trimming left V 5 bases short and J 4 bases short, with 15 bases between. The CDR3 covers 14 residues. In DNA form, the CDR3 reads TGCAGTGCTCGACCGACAGGTCTGAATCAGCCCCAGCATTTT. Protein product: CSARPTGLNQPQHF.

The chain has TRBV6-5 and TRBJ1-6; TRBD1 matches 8 bases. Unmatched junction bases numbered 9, after V lost 7 bases and J lost 7 bases. The CDR3 has 15 residues. Looked up from germline, CDR1 is MNHEY and CDR2 is SVGAGI. The CDR3 nucleotides are TGTGCCAGCAACCCACTAGGACAGGGCAATTCACCCCTCCACTTT. Translation gives CASNPLGQGNSPLHF.